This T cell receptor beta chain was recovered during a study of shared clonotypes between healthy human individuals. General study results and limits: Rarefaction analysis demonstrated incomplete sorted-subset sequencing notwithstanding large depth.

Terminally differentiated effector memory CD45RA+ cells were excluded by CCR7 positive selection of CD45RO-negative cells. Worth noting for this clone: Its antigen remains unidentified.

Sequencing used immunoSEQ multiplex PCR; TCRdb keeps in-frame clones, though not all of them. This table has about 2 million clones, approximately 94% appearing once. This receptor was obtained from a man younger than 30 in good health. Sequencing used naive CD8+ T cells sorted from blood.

The CDR3 loop reads CASGKQVNTEAFF. CDR3 nucleotides: TGTGCCAGTGGTAAACAGGTGAACACTGAAGCTTTCTTT. This chain uses TRBV19 with TRBJ1-1; a weak D match, TRBD1 (5 bases). CDR1 and CDR2 from the germline V gene are LNHDA and SQIVND (reference sequence). The CDR3 extends over 13 amino acids. The V and J ends lost 8 bases and 0 bases respectively, with 10 bases between them. Drawing the rest from reference TRBV19 and TRBJ1-1, the complete variable domain is DGGITQSPKYLFRKEGQNVTLSCEQNLNHDAMYWYRQDPGQGLRLIYYSQIVNDFQKGDIAEGYSVSREKKESFPLTVTSAQKNPTAFYLCASGKQVNTEAFFGQGTRLTVV.